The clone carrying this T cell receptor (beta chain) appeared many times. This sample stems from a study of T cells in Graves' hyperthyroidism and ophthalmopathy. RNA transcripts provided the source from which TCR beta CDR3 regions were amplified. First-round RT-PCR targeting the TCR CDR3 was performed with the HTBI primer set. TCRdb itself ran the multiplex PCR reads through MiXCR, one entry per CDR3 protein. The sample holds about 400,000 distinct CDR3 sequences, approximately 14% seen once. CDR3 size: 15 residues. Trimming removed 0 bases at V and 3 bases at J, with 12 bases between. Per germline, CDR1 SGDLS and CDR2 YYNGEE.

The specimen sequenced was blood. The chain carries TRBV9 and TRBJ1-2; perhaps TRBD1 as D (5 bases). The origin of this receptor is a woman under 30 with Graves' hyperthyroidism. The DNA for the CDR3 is TGTGCCAGCAGCGTAGTGCCCGGCAGGGACTATGGCTACACCTTC. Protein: CASSVVPGRDYGYTF.